The 19 T cell receptor beta chains presented below share a single source sample, sequenced in a study of blood T cell repertoires in COVID-19. Clones were sequenced by immunoSEQ multiplex PCR, and TCRdb holds only the in-frame ones, with some missing. The table lists 85,000 to 90,000 clones, about 91% of them singletons. The specimen sequenced was peripheral blood. These receptors came from an elderly woman with active COVID-19.

The chain combines TRBV5-1 with TRBJ2-2; 9 bases are shared with TRBD1. Looked up from germline, CDR1 is SGHRS and CDR2 is YFSETQ. V lost 1 base to trimming and J lost 3 bases; unmatched junction nucleotides: 4. The CDR3 is made up of 16 amino acids. CDR3 sequence: CASSLLTGGHTGELFF. The DNA of the CDR3 is TGCGCCAGCAGCTTGTTGACAGGGGGGCACACCGGGGAGCTGTTTTTT.

The rearrangement joins TRBV11-2 to TRBJ2-1; 7 nucleotides match TRBD2. CDR1 is SGHAT, CDR2 FQNNGV, per germline. V was clipped by 5 bases and J by 10 bases; unmatched bases: 8. The CDR3 contains 13 residues. In DNA, the CDR3 is TGTGCCAGCAGCCCAGCTGGGAGGGGAGAGCAGTTCTTC. This codes for CASSPAGRGEQFF. Filled out from reference TRBV11-2 and TRBJ2-1, the complete variable domain reads EAGVAQSPRYKIIEKRQSVAFWCNPISGHATLYWYQQILGQGPKLLIQFQNNGVVDDSQLPKDRFSAERLKGVDSTLKIQPAKLEDSAVYLCASSPAGRGEQFFGPGTRLTVL.

The chain uses TRBV5-5 and TRBJ1-4, with TRBD1 identical over 8 bases. Germline V gene lookup returns CDR1 SGHKS and CDR2 YYEKEE (reference sequence). Losses at the gene ends were 2 bases for V and 8 bases for J; bases not matched to a gene: 5. CDR3 length: 14 residues. The CDR3 protein is CASSFYRGGEKLFF. As DNA, the CDR3 is TGTGCCAGCAGCTTTTACAGGGGGGGCGAAAAACTGTTTTTT.

This clone was seen a handful of times. This chain joins TRBV5-1 and TRBJ1-4; possibly TRBD1 for D (5 bases). Looked up from germline, CDR1 is SGHRS and CDR2 is YFSETQ. The CDR3 is 15 residues long. V was trimmed by 4 bases and J by 8 bases, leaving 18 bases between them. CDR3: CASSNGRDLGEKLFF. In nucleotides, the CDR3 is TGCGCCAGCAGCAATGGAAGGGACTTAGGGGAAAAACTGTTTTTT.

V is TRBV5-4 and J is TRBJ2-7, with TRBD1 identical over 9 bases. In germline, CDR1 is SGHNT, CDR2 YYREEE (reference sequence). The CDR3 spans 14 residues. Unmatched junction bases numbered 4, after V lost 0 bases and J lost 6 bases. The DNA of the CDR3 is TGTGCCAGCAGCTTGGGACAGGGGGATCTCGAGCAGTACTTC. Amino acid sequence: CASSLGQGDLEQYF.

The CDR3 loop is CATRTKYYAGGGEQYF. CDR3 bases: TGTGCCACCAGGACCAAGTACTACGCGGGAGGGGGCGAGCAGTACTTC. The chain employs TRBV24-1 and TRBJ2-7, with TRBD2 identical over 9 bases. Unmatched junction bases numbered 15, after V lost 7 bases and J lost 6 bases. CDR1 KGHDR and CDR2 SFDVKD come from the germline V gene. The CDR3 length is 16 residues.

The V and J genes are TRBV9 and TRBJ2-1; 7 positions agree with TRBD1. V trimming: 2 bases; J trimming: 0 bases; junction bases outside the gene matches: 2. Germline V lookup: CDR1 SGDLS, CDR2 YYNGEE. The CDR3 runs 15 residues. Here the CDR3 reads CASSVTGSSYNEQFF. The CDR3 DNA reads TGTGCCAGCAGCGTGACAGGGAGCTCCTACAATGAGCAGTTCTTC.

The chain combines TRBV7-3 with TRBJ2-6; D gene unclear. Per germline, CDR1 SGHTA and CDR2 FQGTGA. V was pared by 3 bases and J by 4 bases, with 10 bases between. CDR3 size: 15 residues. The CDR3 loop is CASSFTLSGANVLTF. In DNA form, the CDR3 reads TGTGCCAGCAGCTTCACTCTCTCGGGGGCCAACGTCCTGACTTTC.

The rearrangement links TRBV28 to TRBJ2-1; D ambiguous. The CDR3 length is 15 residues. CDR1 is MDHEN, CDR2 SYDVKM, per germline. The germline V and J ends were trimmed by 2 bases and 5 bases, with 13 bases remaining between them. The CDR3 bases are TGTGCCAGCAGTTTACTATACCCGAGCGACAATGAGCAGTTCTTC. Translating it yields CASSLLYPSDNEQFF.

This clone was detected once. The chain is built from TRBV7-2 and TRBJ2-1; D is undetermined. Trimming pared 5 bases from V and 0 bases from J, leaving 8 bases between. This CDR3 is 14 amino acids long. Germline lookup yields CDR1 SGHTA and CDR2 FQGNSA. The CDR3 reads CASSQMSSYNEQFF. The CDR3 DNA follows: TGTGCCAGCAGCCAAATGAGCTCCTACAATGAGCAGTTCTTC. Based on the CDR3 plus reference TRBV7-2 and TRBJ2-1, the full variable domain is GAGVSQSPSNKVTEKGKDVELRCDPISGHTALYWYRQSLGQGLEFLIYFQGNSAPDKSGLPSDRFSAERTGGSVSTLTIQRTQQEDSAVYLCASSQMSSYNEQFFGPGTRLTVL.

The CDR3 DNA reads TGTGCCAGCAGCTCAACCGGGACTGTGACCTACGAGCAGTACTTC. Translated: CASSSTGTVTYEQYF. The chain joins TRBV5-5 to TRBJ2-7; tentatively, D is TRBD2 (6 bases). Trimming pared 3 bases from V and 2 bases from J, leaving 15 bases between. Germline V gives CDR1 SGHKS, CDR2 YYEKEE (reference sequence). The CDR3 has 15 amino acids.

The chain couples TRBV12-3 or TRBV12-4 to TRBJ2-4; D is uncertain. The CDR3 spans 12 residues. V was cut by 8 bases and J by 0 bases, with 5 bases left in between. The CDR3 bases are TGTGCCAGCGCGGAAGCCAAAAACATTCAGTACTTC. The encoded protein is CASAEAKNIQYF.

V gene TRBV18 combines with J gene TRBJ1-1; no firm D call. This CDR3 region has 14 residues. Germline V CDR1 and CDR2: KGHSH, LQKENI. The V and J ends lost 0 bases and 4 bases respectively, with 9 bases between them. For the CDR3, the DNA is TGTGCCAGCTCACCACCCCAAGCGGGCACTGAAGCTTTCTTT. Its protein product is CASSPPQAGTEAFF.

This clone was found a few times. The chain couples TRBV28 to TRBJ2-1, with D possibly matching TRBD2 (6 bases). The V gene lost 4 bases and the J gene lost 5 bases, with 15 bases spanning the gap. Looked up from germline, CDR1 is MDHEN and CDR2 is SYDVKM. This CDR3 region has 15 residues. The CDR3 nucleotides are TGTGCCAGCAGTTCTTTAGCGGAGAGGGACAATGAGCAGTTCTTC. This codes for CASSSLAERDNEQFF. Based on the CDR3 plus reference TRBV28 and TRBJ2-1, the full variable domain is DVKVTQSSRYLVKRTGEKVFLECVQDMDHENMFWYRQDPGLGLRLIYFSYDVKMKEKGDIPEGYSVSREKKERFSLILESASTNQTSMYLCASSSLAERDNEQFFGPGTRLTVL.

The chain couples TRBV6-6 to TRBJ2-7, with D tentatively TRBD1 (6 bases). Trimming cost V 9 bases and J 3 bases, with 18 bases left between them. CDR1 and CDR2 (germline): MNHNY, SVGAGI (reference sequence). The CDR3 spans 14 residues. CDR3 sequence: CASTARDINYEQYF. The CDR3 DNA sequence: TGTGCCAGTACGGCCCGGGACATAAACTACGAGCAGTACTTC.

This rearrangement joins TRBV29-1 to TRBJ2-5, with TRBD2 matching 9 bases. Germline CDR1 SQVTM, CDR2 ANQGSEA. The CDR3 loop spans 13 amino acids. With 7 bases clipped from V and 5 bases from J, the junction kept 8 bases outside the gene matches. The CDR3 reads CSAEREVEETQYF. The CDR3 nucleotides read TGCAGCGCAGAGCGGGAGGTGGAGGAGACCCAGTACTTC.

CDR3 sequence reads: CASSPETGIFTGELFF. CDR3 DNA: TGCGCCAGCAGCCCCGAGACAGGGATATTCACCGGGGAGCTGTTTTTT. The chain has TRBV5-1 and TRBJ2-2; 7 bases align to TRBD1. V shed 4 bases, J shed 4 bases, and the junction held 10 bases outside the gene matches. The CDR3 spans 16 residues. The germline V gene has CDR1 SGHRS and CDR2 YFSETQ.

This rearrangement joins TRBV30 to TRBJ1-2, with D perhaps TRBD1 (6 bases). CDR1 is GTSNPN, CDR2 SVGIG, per germline (reference sequence). Deletions cut 0 bases from V and 3 bases from J, with 20 bases between. The CDR3 spans 17 residues. The CDR3 DNA is TGTGCCTGGAGTGTACGGATTGGGAGGGGGTTCTACTATGGCTACACCTTC. Translated: CAWSVRIGRGFYYGYTF.

This clone was observed a handful of times. The chain joins TRBV13 to TRBJ2-7; the D gene is possibly TRBD2 (5 bases). Trimming shortened V by 5 bases and J by 0 bases, and 14 bases separated the two germline ends. Germline V gene lookup returns CDR1 PRHDT and CDR2 FYEKMQ (reference sequence). There are 15 residues in the CDR3. The CDR3 protein is CASSPRGLSSYEQYF. CDR3 nucleotides: TGTGCCAGCAGCCCCCGGGGTTTAAGCTCCTACGAGCAGTACTTC. Combining the CDR3 with reference TRBV13 and TRBJ2-7 gives the whole variable domain AAGVIQSPRHLIKEKRETATLKCYPIPRHDTVYWYQQGPGQDPQFLISFYEKMQSDKGSIPDRFSAQQFSDYHSELNMSSLELGDSALYFCASSPRGLSSYEQYFGPGTRLTVT.